The 12 T cell receptor beta chains in this list originate from one sample, sequenced in a study of OX40 agonist ivuxolimab in advanced cancers. Only in-frame clones appear in the TCRdb table, and some are missing; sequencing was by immunoSEQ multiplex PCR. Of some 40,000 clones in the sample, about 89% are singletons; the top ten hold around 31%. Sequencing used CD4+ or CD8+ T cells sorted from blood, obtained in a trial of the OX40 agonist ivuxolimab. These receptors originate from an adult with an advanced solid tumor such as melanoma, head and neck, liver or kidney cancer.

In DNA, the CDR3 is TGTGCCAGCAGCCTAGGAAGTACCGGGGAGCTGTTTTTT. Translated, it gives CASSLGSTGELFF. The genes are TRBV7-9 and TRBJ2-2; D remains ambiguous. V was pared by 5 bases and J by 5 bases, with 9 bases between. The germline V gene encodes CDR1 SEHNR and CDR2 FQNEAQ (reference sequence). The CDR3 contains 13 residues.

The chain employs TRBV9 and TRBJ1-6, with 7 bases that match TRBD1. Trimming took 3 bases from V and 7 from J; bases not matched to a gene: 7. This CDR3 has 15 amino acids. Germline V gives CDR1 SGDLS, CDR2 YYNGEE. CDR3 sequence: CASSAAGTENSPLHF. CDR3 bases: TGTGCCAGCAGCGCCGCCGGGACAGAGAATTCACCCCTCCACTTT.

The CDR3 bases are TGTGCCAGCACTCCGGACAGGGCGAACACTGAAGCTTTCTTT. As protein: CASTPDRANTEAFF. The rearrangement uses TRBV28 and TRBJ1-1; 8 nucleotides match TRBD1. The CDR3 is 14 residues long. CDR1 and CDR2 from the germline V gene are MDHEN and SYDVKM. Trimming at V came to 7 bases and at J to 1 base, leaving 5 bases not matched to a gene.

This clone was picked up one time. This chain connects TRBV18 to TRBJ2-1; TRBD2 aligns across 15 bases. Germline assignment: CDR1 KGHSH and CDR2 LQKENI. With 4 bases clipped from V and 6 bases from J, the junction kept 4 bases outside the gene matches. CDR3 length: 16 amino acids. In DNA, the CDR3 is TGTGCCAGCTCACGGGGACTAGCGGGAGGTTTCAATGAGCAGTTCTTC. Residues: CASSRGLAGGFNEQFF. Combining the CDR3 with reference TRBV18 and TRBJ2-1 gives the whole variable domain NAGVMQNPRHLVRRRGQEARLRCSPMKGHSHVYWYRQLPEEGLKFMVYLQKENIIDESGMPKERFSAEFPKEGPSILRIQQVVRGDSAAYFCASSRGLAGGFNEQFFGPGTRLTVL.

The chain carries TRBV6-6 and TRBJ2-7; 8 bases fit TRBD2. Losses at the gene ends were 2 bases for V and 7 bases for J; bases not matched to a gene: 10. This CDR3 contains 15 residues. The V gene's germline CDR1 is MNHNY and CDR2 SVGAGI (reference sequence). This CDR3 is CASSYPSRGRREQYF. The CDR3 bases are TGTGCCAGCAGTTACCCCTCGCGCGGGAGGCGGGAGCAGTACTTC.

The rearrangement links TRBV9 to TRBJ2-7, with TRBD2 matching 9 bases. The CDR3 covers 14 residues. V gave up 5 bases and J gave up 0 bases; unmatched junction bases: 3. Germline assignment: CDR1 SGDLS and CDR2 YYNGEE. The CDR3, as DNA: TGTGCCAGCAGTTTTAGCGGGAGCTCCTACGAGCAGTACTTC. Translating gives CASSFSGSSYEQYF.

This chain joins TRBV11-2 and TRBJ2-3; 7 nucleotides match TRBD2. Germline loops: CDR1 SGHAT, CDR2 FQNNGV. The trim removed 3 bases at V and 3 bases at J, leaving 6 bases unmatched. There are 15 residues in the CDR3. The CDR3 loop is CASSFGGRETDTQYF. CDR3 sequence (DNA): TGTGCCAGCAGCTTCGGCGGGAGAGAAACAGATACGCAGTATTTT.

The chain employs TRBV29-1 and TRBJ1-1; a possible D gene is TRBD1 (5 bases). Germline CDR1 SQVTM, CDR2 ANQGSEA. This CDR3 is 13 amino acids long. Deletions cut 6 bases from V and 6 bases from J, with 17 bases between. CDR3 sequence: CSVAPSGYAEAFF. The DNA for the CDR3 is TGCAGCGTGGCCCCTTCAGGGTACGCTGAAGCTTTCTTT.

This clone was counted a single time. V usage is TRBV5-8 and J usage is TRBJ1-5, with TRBD1 identical over 7 bases. Germline loops: CDR1 SGHTS, CDR2 YDEGEE. There are 15 residues in the CDR3. Trimming took 6 bases from V and 1 from J; bases not matched to a gene: 7. The CDR3 is CASIRGPHSNQPQHF. The CDR3 DNA is TGTGCCAGCATTAGGGGGCCCCACAGCAATCAGCCCCAGCATTTT.

In its sample, this clone was seen a few times. The CDR3 region has the DNA TGTGCCAGCAGTTCAATCCCCGGGACTAGCGGGATCTCCTACGAGCAGTACTTC. It is translated as CASSSIPGTSGISYEQYF. The chain employs TRBV27 and TRBJ2-7; TRBD2 matches at 13 bases. V shed 4 bases, J shed 0 bases, and the junction held 9 bases outside the gene matches. Germline CDR1 MNHEY, CDR2 SMNVEV (reference sequence). The CDR3 has 18 residues.

The rearrangement joins TRBV28 to TRBJ1-5; D possibly corresponds to TRBD1 (5 bases). CDR3 size: 15 residues. Germline assignment: CDR1 MDHEN and CDR2 SYDVKM. Trimming removed 2 bases from V and 5 bases from J, with 13 bases in between. CDR3 region: CASSLMGDRYQPQHF. CDR3 in DNA: TGTGCCAGCAGTTTAATGGGGGATCGGTATCAGCCCCAGCATTTT.

This chain joins TRBV4-1 and TRBJ1-2; D ambiguous. The V gene's germline CDR1 is MGHRA and CDR2 YSYEKL. V was clipped by 0 bases and J by 2 bases, with 7 bases between them. The CDR3 loop spans 14 amino acids. The CDR3 protein is CASSQEQTNYGYTF. The CDR3 coding sequence is TGCGCCAGCAGCCAAGAACAGACCAACTATGGCTACACCTTC.